These 28 T cell receptor beta chains came from one sample sequenced in a study of CD4 T cells in relation to SARS-CoV-2 and coronaviruses. Data came from immunoSEQ multiplex PCR; TCRdb stores just in-frame clones and leaves some out. This table has 40,000 or so clones, approximately 85% appearing once. Sequenced sample: memory CD4+ T cells from PBMCs. These receptors originate from an adult with COVID-19.

The V call is TRBV10-3, the J call TRBJ1-2, with TRBD1 matching over 9 bases. The CDR3 has 15 residues. J was trimmed by 3 bases and V by 6 bases; bases with no gene match: 8. Germline V gene lookup returns CDR1 ENHRY and CDR2 SYGVKD. The CDR3 spells CAISDPGQGDYGYTF. The CDR3 bases are TGTGCCATCAGCGACCCGGGACAGGGCGACTATGGCTACACCTTC.

This chain connects TRBV4-3 to TRBJ2-7, with 9 bases fitting TRBD2. The CDR3 is 16 amino acids. Germline values: CDR1 LGHNA, CDR2 YSLEER. Trimming took 0 bases from V and 5 from J; bases not matched to a gene: 8. CDR3 sequence (DNA): TGCGCCAGCAGCCAAGAAGCGGGAACTAGCGGGCACGAGCAGTACTTC. It translates to CASSQEAGTSGHEQYF.

The chain uses TRBV6-7 and TRBJ2-3; 9 bases agree with TRBD1. TRBV6-7 is recorded as an ORF, its role being uncertain. This CDR3 region has 14 residues. The V gene end was trimmed by 6 bases and the J gene end by 6 bases; junction bases not matched to a gene: 7. The CDR3 spells CASRDRGPRDTQYF. The CDR3 DNA reads TGTGCCAGCAGGGACAGGGGCCCCCGGGATACGCAGTATTTT.

In this sample, this clone turned up once. The genes are TRBV9 and TRBJ2-2; TRBD2 aligns across 7 bases. The junction had 5 bases not matched to a gene; V was cut back by 0 bases and J by 0 bases. The CDR3 sequence is 17 residues long. In germline, CDR1 is SGDLS, CDR2 YYNGEE. The CDR3 nucleotides read TGTGCCAGCAGCGTAGAGGTGGGAGGGCCGAACACCGGGGAGCTGTTTTTT. It codes for CASSVEVGGPNTGELFF.

The chain has TRBV12-3 or TRBV12-4 and TRBJ2-5; D may be TRBD1 (6 bases). V lost 5 bases to trimming and J lost 3 bases, with 10 bases between them. The CDR3 totals 13 residues. The CDR3 loop reads CASSKGGKETQYF. The CDR3, as DNA: TGTGCCAGCAGTAAAGGGGGAAAAGAGACCCAGTACTTC.

The chain combines TRBV4-2 with TRBJ2-6, with D possibly being TRBD2 (6 bases). Per germline, CDR1 LGHNA and CDR2 YNFKEQ. V shed 4 bases and J shed 0 bases, with 16 bases lying between them. The CDR3 sequence is 18 residues long. The CDR3: CASSPQAGFTSGANVLTF. In nucleotides, the CDR3 is TGTGCCAGCAGCCCCCAAGCGGGCTTTACCTCTGGGGCCAACGTCCTGACTTTC.

V usage is TRBV19 and J usage is TRBJ2-1; 11 nucleotides match TRBD2. J was trimmed by 6 bases and V by 6 bases; bases with no gene match: 7. CDR1 is LNHDA, CDR2 SQIVND, per germline (reference sequence). The CDR3 has 15 amino acids. The CDR3 DNA reads TGTGCCAGTAGCATACCTGGGACTAGCGGCAATGAGCAGTTCTTC. This encodes CASSIPGTSGNEQFF. Combining the CDR3 with reference TRBV19 and TRBJ2-1 gives the whole variable domain DGGITQSPKYLFRKEGQNVTLSCEQNLNHDAMYWYRQDPGQGLRLIYYSQIVNDFQKGDIAEGYSVSREKKESFPLTVTSAQKNPTAFYLCASSIPGTSGNEQFFGPGTRLTVL.

The chain couples TRBV7-6 to TRBJ2-1; D uncertain. The V end lost 7 bases, the J end lost 4 bases, and 20 bases lay between the germline ends. The germline CDR1 and CDR2 sequences are SGHVS and FNYEAQ. This CDR3 has 16 amino acids. CDR3 in DNA: TGTGCCAGCACAAGGTCCACGCCGGCCTCGTACAATGAGCAGTTCTTC. This translates into CASTRSTPASYNEQFF. Drawing the rest from reference TRBV7-6 and TRBJ2-1, the complete variable domain is GAGVSQSPRYKVTKRGQDVALRCDPISGHVSLYWYRQALGQGPEFLTYFNYEAQQDKSGLPNDRFSAERPEGSISTLTIQRTEQRDSAMYRCASTRSTPASYNEQFFGPGTRLTVL.

The V gene is TRBV12-3 or TRBV12-4, the J gene TRBJ1-4, with D perhaps matching TRBD1 (5 bases). The CDR3 length is 13 residues. The V gene lost 6 bases and the J gene lost 4 bases, with 9 bases spanning the gap. CDR3 in amino acids: CASSRDSNEKLFF. The CDR3 nucleotides are TGTGCCAGCAGCCGAGACAGTAATGAAAAACTGTTTTTT.

This clone came up a few times. V gene TRBV10-1 combines with J gene TRBJ2-2; 8 nucleotides match TRBD2. From germline, CDR1 is WNHNN and CDR2 SYGVQD (reference sequence). This CDR3 spans 14 amino acids. V shed 8 bases, J shed 1 base, and the junction held 3 bases outside the gene matches. The CDR3 here is CASREGRNTGELFF. Written as DNA, the CDR3 is TGCGCCAGCCGGGAGGGGCGGAACACCGGGGAGCTGTTTTTT.

The chain couples TRBV28 to TRBJ2-5, with D possibly matching TRBD2 (5 bases). Trimming cost V 5 bases and J 7 bases, with 17 bases left between them. From germline, CDR1 is MDHEN and CDR2 SYDVKM. CDR3 size: 14 residues. This chain's CDR3 is CASSRLRQSGTQYF. CDR3 DNA sequence: TGTGCCAGCAGTCGACTCCGCCAAAGCGGGACCCAGTACTTC.

This clone was recorded a few times. This sequence joins TRBV27 and TRBJ1-5; the D is unclear. This CDR3 has 14 residues. Looked up from germline, CDR1 is MNHEY and CDR2 is SMNVEV (reference sequence). V lost 5 bases and J 5 bases, leaving 13 bases between the germline ends. The CDR3 nucleotides are TGTGCCAGCAGTAGGCGATCGCGGGATCAGCCCCAGCATTTT. It codes for CASSRRSRDQPQHF.

The J gene is TRBJ1-2, the V gene TRBV6-5; a possible D gene is TRBD1 (6 bases). Trimming removed 5 bases from V and 7 bases from J, with 14 bases in between. Germline V lookup: CDR1 MNHEY, CDR2 SVGAGI. The CDR3 extends over 13 amino acids. The CDR3 nucleotides read TGTGCCAGCAGTCCCGAGGGGGGCCGTGGCTACACCTTC. This encodes CASSPEGGRGYTF.

V gene TRBV6-4 combines with J gene TRBJ2-5, with D unresolved. CDR1 is MRHNA, CDR2 SNTAGT, per germline. Deletions cut 5 bases from V and 0 bases from J, with 4 bases between. The CDR3 is 12 amino acids. The CDR3, as DNA: TGTGCCAGCAGTCCAAACCAAGAGACCCAGTACTTC. Amino acids: CASSPNQETQYF.

This chain links TRBV27 with TRBJ2-3; 8 nucleotides match TRBD2. The germline CDR1 and CDR2 sequences are MNHEY and SMNVEV (reference sequence). V shed 5 bases and J 11 bases; nucleotides not matched to a gene: 15. The CDR3 spans 15 residues. The CDR3 DNA reads as TGTGCCAGCAGTCCCCGGGGGCTAGCGGGCCAGAAGCAGTATTTT. It yields the protein CASSPRGLAGQKQYF.

This clone was seen a handful of times. CDR3 nucleotides: TGTGCCAGCAGCCAAGTTTCGGGGGCCGAGTACACTGAAGCTTTCTTT. Encoded protein: CASSQVSGAEYTEAFF. This chain connects TRBV3-1 (or the pseudogene TRBV3-2) to TRBJ1-1; D may be TRBD1 (6 bases). Trimming removed 1 base at V and 3 bases at J, with 15 bases between. Per germline, CDR1 LGHDT and CDR2 YNNKEL (reference sequence). The CDR3 is made up of 16 amino acids.

This chain uses TRBV27 with TRBJ2-1, with D hard to call. CDR3 length: 15 residues. Germline CDR1 and CDR2: MNHEY and SMNVEV (reference sequence). V was shortened by 0 bases and J by 3 bases, with 9 bases between the two germline ends. CDR3 in DNA: TGTGCCAGCAGTTTATCGAGGCAGGACTACAATGAGCAGTTCTTC. This translates into CASSLSRQDYNEQFF.

This clone has only one observation. The gene calls are TRBV27 and TRBJ1-2; TRBD1 aligns across 8 bases. Germline trimming cut 5 bases from V and 3 bases from J; bases unmatched to any gene: 2. The CDR3 has 13 residues. The germline CDR1 and CDR2 sequences are MNHEY and SMNVEV (reference sequence). The CDR3 DNA is TGTGCCAGCAGTCCGACAGGGGACTATGGCTACACCTTC. Translating gives CASSPTGDYGYTF.

The chain recombines TRBV9 with TRBJ2-7; D gene unclear. Germline values: CDR1 SGDLS, CDR2 YYNGEE. Trimming took off 2 bases at V and 4 bases at J, with 10 bases between the two ends. The CDR3 is 13 residues long. This CDR3 reads CASSVGRDYEQYF. The CDR3 nucleotides are TGTGCCAGCAGCGTCGGCAGAGATTACGAGCAGTACTTC.

This sequence joins TRBV6-5 and TRBJ2-3; D is unclear. This CDR3 region has 13 residues. Trimming removed 6 bases at V and 6 bases at J, with 13 bases between. CDR1 and CDR2 (germline): MNHEY, SVGAGI. CDR3 nucleotide sequence: TGTGCCAGCAGCCGGCTCAGCGCCGATACGCAGTATTTT. Protein sequence: CASSRLSADTQYF.

The V call is TRBV4-1, the J call TRBJ2-7; TRBD2 matches at 13 bases. From germline, CDR1 is MGHRA and CDR2 YSYEKL. The CDR3 length is 16 residues. V trimming: 4 bases; J trimming: 7 bases; junction bases outside the gene matches: 10. The CDR3: CASSPTLAGGTGEQYF. CDR3 sequence (DNA): TGCGCCAGCAGCCCAACACTAGCGGGGGGGACAGGGGAGCAGTACTTC.

This clone was counted a single time. The CDR3 loop reads CASSWTTSGRALGKNIQYF. In nucleotides, the CDR3 is TGTGCCAGCAGCTGGACGACTAGCGGGAGGGCCTTAGGCAAAAACATTCAGTACTTC. The chain is built from TRBV5-8 and TRBJ2-4; 14 nucleotides line up with TRBD2. The J segment lost 3 bases and the V segment lost 3 bases, leaving 11 bases of the junction unmatched. CDR1 SGHTS and CDR2 YDEGEE come from the germline V gene. The CDR3 spans 19 residues.

The chain recombines TRBV27 with TRBJ1-6; no clear D. Trimming removed 4 bases at V and 0 bases at J, with 16 bases between. Germline V gene sequence: CDR1 MNHEY, CDR2 SMNVEV (reference sequence). The CDR3 extends over 18 amino acids. Written as DNA, the CDR3 is TGTGCCAGCAGTTGGAGAGCACCCCGGGACTCCTATAATTCACCCCTCCACTTT. Protein product: CASSWRAPRDSYNSPLHF.

The chain uses TRBV7-2 and TRBJ1-1; tentative D call: TRBD1 (5 bases). V shed 6 bases and J shed 5 bases, with 16 bases lying between them. The CDR3 covers 14 residues. In germline, CDR1 is SGHTA, CDR2 FQGNSA. CDR3 nucleotides: TGTGCCAGCAGGAAGGTGCTCCAGGGTACTGAAGCTTTCTTT. It is translated as CASRKVLQGTEAFF.

The chain joins TRBV5-1 to TRBJ2-5; D not certain. CDR3 length equals 14 residues. CDR1 is SGHRS, CDR2 YFSETQ, per germline. V lost 0 bases and J 2 bases, leaving 8 bases between the germline ends. Here the CDR3 reads CASSLGLAQETQYF. CDR3 DNA sequence: TGCGCCAGCAGCTTGGGGTTGGCGCAAGAGACCCAGTACTTC.

V is TRBV28 and J is TRBJ2-5; tentatively, D is TRBD1 (5 bases). V shed 5 bases and J shed 5 bases, with 9 bases lying between them. Germline CDR1 is MDHEN and CDR2 is SYDVKM. This CDR3 has 12 amino acids. Written as DNA, the CDR3 is TGTGCCAGCAGTCTTAACAGGGAGACCCAGTACTTC. This translates into CASSLNRETQYF.

The chain joins TRBV5-5 to TRBJ1-5; 8 positions match TRBD1. The CDR3 spans 16 residues. The trim removed 4 bases at V and 3 bases at J, leaving 9 bases unmatched. Germline V gene data show CDR1 as SGHKS and CDR2 as YYEKEE (reference sequence). The CDR3 sequence is CASSLPPTGDNQPQHF. Written as DNA, the CDR3 is TGTGCCAGCAGCCTGCCCCCGACAGGGGACAATCAGCCCCAGCATTTT.

This clone was seen once. J is TRBJ2-3 and V is TRBV28, with no clear D. This CDR3 is 13 amino acids long. The V and J ends lost 5 bases and 6 bases respectively, with 12 bases between them. Germline-derived CDR1 and CDR2 are MDHEN and SYDVKM. This CDR3 is CASSPRVLDTQYF. In DNA form, the CDR3 reads TGTGCCAGCAGTCCCCGGGTTTTGGATACGCAGTATTTT.